Sequencing of this T cell receptor beta chain was carried out in a study of identical twins. Template switching added a universal primer site; cDNA carried unique molecular identifiers. TCRdb re-analysed the 5' RACE reads in MiXCR, keeping a single row per CDR3 protein. The sample yields 310,000 or so distinct CDR3 sequences, roughly 8.6% seen once. V gave up 2 bases and J gave up 6 bases; unmatched junction bases: 4. The CDR3 sequence is 14 residues long. This clonotype was counted at least ten times. This sample was shared with a second study, whose subject was yellow fever vaccine responses in identical twins.

The sequenced sample consisted of memory (CD45RO+) T cells sorted from blood. The origin of this receptor is a woman aged 18-29 years in good health. The chain is built from TRBV12-3 or TRBV12-4 and TRBJ1-2; 9 bases are a match to TRBD1. The CDR3 sequence is CASSLSGTGHGYTF. The CDR3 DNA reads as TGTGCCAGCAGTTTATCCGGGACAGGGCATGGCTACACCTTC.